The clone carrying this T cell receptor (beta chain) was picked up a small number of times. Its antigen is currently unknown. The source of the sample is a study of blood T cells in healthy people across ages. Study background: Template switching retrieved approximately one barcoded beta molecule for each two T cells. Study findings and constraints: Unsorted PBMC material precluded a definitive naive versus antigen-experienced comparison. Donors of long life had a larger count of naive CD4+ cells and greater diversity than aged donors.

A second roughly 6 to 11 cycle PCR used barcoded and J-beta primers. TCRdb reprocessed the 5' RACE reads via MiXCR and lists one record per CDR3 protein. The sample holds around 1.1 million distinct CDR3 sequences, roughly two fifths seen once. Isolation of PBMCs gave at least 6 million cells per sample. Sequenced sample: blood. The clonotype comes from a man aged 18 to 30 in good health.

The chain's CDR3 is CASSALGGTNEKLFF. The CDR3 DNA sequence: TGTGCCAGCAGCGCCCTTGGGGGTACTAATGAAAAACTGTTTTTT. The chain has TRBV9 and TRBJ1-4, with TRBD1 as a possible D gene (5 bases). The ends were cut back, 3 bases at V and 2 bases at J, with 11 bases in the middle. Germline V lookup: CDR1 SGDLS, CDR2 YYNGEE. This CDR3 has 15 amino acids. The variable domain in full, with the rest retrieved from reference TRBV9 and TRBJ1-4, is DSGVTQTPKHLITATGQRVTLRCSPRSGDLSVYWYQQSLDQGLQFLIQYYNGEERAKGNILERFSAQQFPDLHSELNLSSLELGDSALYFCASSALGGTNEKLFFGSGTQLSVL.